These T cell receptor beta chains were read from a single sample in a study of shared clonotypes between healthy human individuals. Only in-frame clones appear in the TCRdb table, and some are missing; sequencing was by immunoSEQ multiplex PCR. The sample has about 79,000 clones, about 61% seen once. Specimen: memory CD8+ T cells sorted from blood. The source is a man aged 30 to 45 in good health. The CDR3 runs from the conserved cysteine through the conserved F or W. Each record gives: J gene, clone size, V gene, D gene, CDR3 DNA, CDR3 protein. A D gene is named only where the DNA matches it firmly. Clone size appears in some rows only: once, few, many, or a class for an expanded clone.

TRBJ2-1 | . | TRBV25-1 | TRBD2 | TGTGCCAGCAGTGACCCAGCTAGCGGGAGGGCCGATGAGCAGTTCTTC | CASSDPASGRADEQFF
TRBJ2-1 | many | TRBV28 | . | TGTGCCAGCAGTTCCGACACCGGTGACAATGAGCAGTTCTTC | CASSSDTGDNEQFF
TRBJ2-5 | few | TRBV7-9 | . | TGTGCCAGCAGCTTAGAGGACAGACAAGAGACCCAGTACTTC | CASSLEDRQETQYF
TRBJ2-2 | . | TRBV29-1 | TRBD1 | TGCAGCGTTGCGGAACAGGGGTTTAACACCGGGGAGCTGTTTTTT | CSVAEQGFNTGELFF
TRBJ1-2 | . | TRBV7-8 | . | TGTGCCAGCAGCTCGTATAACTATGGCTACACCTTC | CASSSYNYGYTF
TRBJ2-1 | . | TRBV7-9 | . | TGTGCCAGCAGCTTAGTATTGCAGCGGACAGAGCAGTTCTTC | CASSLVLQRTEQFF
TRBJ2-7 | . | TRBV28 | . | TGTGCCAGCAGTTTCTCGGGAGAGCTCGAGCAGTACTTC | CASSFSGELEQYF
TRBJ2-7 | . | TRBV5-1 | . | TGCGCCAGCAGCTTGACAGGGTCCTACGAGCAGTACTTC | CASSLTGSYEQYF
TRBJ2-7 | few | TRBV28 | . | TGTGCCAGCAGTTCACCGACAGGGGGCGAGACTAGCGGGACAGGGACCGAGCAGTACTTC | CASSSPTGGETSGTGTEQYF
TRBJ2-6 | . | TRBV6-1 | . | TGTGCCAGCAGTGACCGGACTTCTGGGGCCAACGTCCCGACTTTC | CASSDRTSGANVPTF
TRBJ2-5 | . | TRBV6-1 | TRBD1 | TGTGCCAGCAGTGACGGCCCGACAGGGGCCCAAGAGACCCAGTACTTC | CASSDGPTGAQETQYF
TRBJ2-7 | . | TRBV5-4 | . | TGTGCCAGCAGGAGCTGGGGGGTTGGAACCTACGAGCAGTACTTC | CASRSWGVGTYEQYF